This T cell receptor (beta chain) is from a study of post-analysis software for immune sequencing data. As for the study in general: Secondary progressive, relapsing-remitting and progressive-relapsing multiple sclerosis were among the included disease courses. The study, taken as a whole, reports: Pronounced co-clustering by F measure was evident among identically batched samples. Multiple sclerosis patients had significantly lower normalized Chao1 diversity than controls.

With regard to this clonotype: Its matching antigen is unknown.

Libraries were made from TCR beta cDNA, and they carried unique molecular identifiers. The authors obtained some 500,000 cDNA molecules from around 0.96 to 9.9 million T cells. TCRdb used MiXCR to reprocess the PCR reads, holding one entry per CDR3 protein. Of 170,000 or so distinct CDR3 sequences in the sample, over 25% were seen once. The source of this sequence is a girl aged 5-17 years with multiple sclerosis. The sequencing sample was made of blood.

This chain's CDR3 is CASSVSANTEAFF. DNA of the CDR3: TGTGCCAGCAGCGTATCCGCCAACACTGAAGCTTTCTTT. The genes are TRBV9 and TRBJ1-1; D ambiguous. This CDR3 has 13 amino acids. Per the germline V gene, CDR1 is SGDLS and CDR2 is YYNGEE. The V end was cut by 1 base, the J end by 2 bases, with 6 bases between.